The rows below give T cell receptor beta chains drawn from one sample of a study of T cells in Graves' hyperthyroidism and ophthalmopathy. TCRdb re-analysed the multiplex PCR reads in MiXCR, keeping a single row per CDR3 protein. This table has about half a million distinct CDR3 sequences, approximately 24% appearing once. The sample comprised blood. All receptors derive from a woman aged 25 to 39 with Graves' ophthalmopathy. Each CDR3 is given with its conserved first and last residue. Each record gives: J gene, clone size, D gene, V gene, CDR3 DNA, CDR3 protein. D genes are given only for firm matches. A clone size is listed for some rows: how often the clone was seen (once, few, many), or a class if it is expanded.

j_gene: TRBJ2-5
abundance: -
d_gene: TRBD1
v_gene: TRBV11-3
CDR3nt: TGTGCCAGCAGCTCGTCCTGGACCCGGACAGGGGGCCGTGAGACCCAGTACTTC
CDR3aa: CASSSSWTRTGGRETQYF

j_gene: TRBJ1-1
abundance: -
d_gene: -
v_gene: TRBV5-5
CDR3nt: TGTGCCAGCAGACCCACAGAAATGAACACTGAAGCTTTCTTT
CDR3aa: CASRPTEMNTEAFF

j_gene: TRBJ1-4
abundance: -
d_gene: TRBD1
v_gene: TRBV11-2
CDR3nt: TGTGCCAGCAGCTTACACAGGGGGCCATACACAACTAATGAAAAACTGTTTTTT
CDR3aa: CASSLHRGPYTTNEKLFF

j_gene: TRBJ2-7
abundance: many
d_gene: -
v_gene: TRBV12-3/TRBV12-4
CDR3nt: TGTGCCAGCAGTTTAAGGCAGGGGACGTACGAGCAGTACTTC
CDR3aa: CASSLRQGTYEQYF

j_gene: TRBJ1-2
abundance: -
d_gene: TRBD1
v_gene: TRBV12-3/TRBV12-4
CDR3nt: TGTGCCAGCAGTTGGGACAGTACCGGAAACTATGGCTACACCTTC
CDR3aa: CASSWDSTGNYGYTF

j_gene: TRBJ1-1
abundance: -
d_gene: -
v_gene: TRBV5-1
CDR3nt: TGCGCCAGCAGCTTGGTACTCGGAACTTGGAACACTGAAGCTTTCTTT
CDR3aa: CASSLVLGTWNTEAFF

j_gene: TRBJ2-6
abundance: many
d_gene: TRBD1
v_gene: TRBV30
CDR3nt: TGTGCCTGGAGTCCTCGAAACAGGGGGCGTTTTGGGGCCAACGTCCTGACTTTC
CDR3aa: CAWSPRNRGRFGANVLTF

j_gene: TRBJ1-2
abundance: many
d_gene: -
v_gene: TRBV9
CDR3nt: TGTGCCAGCAGCGTAGCTCATAGAGAAGGCTACACCTTC
CDR3aa: CASSVAHREGYTF

j_gene: TRBJ1-2
abundance: few
d_gene: -
v_gene: TRBV30
CDR3nt: TGTGCCTGGAGAGCCGGGAGTAACTATGGCTACACCTTC
CDR3aa: CAWRAGSNYGYTF

j_gene: TRBJ1-2
abundance: many
d_gene: -
v_gene: TRBV18
CDR3nt: TGTGCCAGCTCACCGAACAGCAAATCCTATGGCTACACCTTC
CDR3aa: CASSPNSKSYGYTF

j_gene: TRBJ1-1
abundance: -
d_gene: -
v_gene: TRBV6-1
CDR3nt: TGTGCCAGCTGGGACCGGGCTGAAGCTTTCTTT
CDR3aa: CASWDRAEAFF

j_gene: TRBJ2-7
abundance: -
d_gene: TRBD2
v_gene: TRBV27
CDR3nt: TGTGCCAGCAGTTTATATAGCGGGAGCGGCGACGAGCAGTACTTC
CDR3aa: CASSLYSGSGDEQYF

j_gene: TRBJ2-7
abundance: -
d_gene: -
v_gene: TRBV5-4
CDR3nt: TGTGCCAGCAGCTGGATGGGCTACGAGCAGTACTTC
CDR3aa: CASSWMGYEQYF

j_gene: TRBJ1-5
abundance: many
d_gene: -
v_gene: TRBV18
CDR3nt: TGTGCCAGCTCAGAGTCCAGGGGCCTCAATCAGCCCCAGCATTTT
CDR3aa: CASSESRGLNQPQHF

j_gene: TRBJ1-2
abundance: few
d_gene: -
v_gene: TRBV28
CDR3nt: TGTGCCAGCAGGAGACCTCGAGGAGGCTACACCTTC
CDR3aa: CASRRPRGGYTF

j_gene: TRBJ1-1
abundance: many
d_gene: TRBD1
v_gene: TRBV19
CDR3nt: TGTGCCAGTAGTGGACCCGGGCGGGACAGGGCCACTGAAGCTTTCTTT
CDR3aa: CASSGPGRDRATEAFF

j_gene: TRBJ2-7
abundance: many
d_gene: TRBD2
v_gene: TRBV4-1
CDR3nt: TGCGCCAGCAGCCAGACTAGCGGCCGGAACGAGCAGTACTTC
CDR3aa: CASSQTSGRNEQYF

j_gene: TRBJ1-1
abundance: many
d_gene: -
v_gene: TRBV10-1
CDR3nt: TGCGCCAGCAGCCAAACGACGGATTACACTGAAGCTTTCTTT
CDR3aa: CASSQTTDYTEAFF

j_gene: TRBJ1-1
abundance: many
d_gene: TRBD1
v_gene: TRBV2
CDR3nt: TGTGCCAGCAGAGGGACAGGGGCAAACACTGAAGCTTTCTTT
CDR3aa: CASRGTGANTEAFF

j_gene: TRBJ2-7
abundance: few
d_gene: -
v_gene: TRBV28
CDR3nt: TGTGCCAGCAGTTTCACGACTGTAGAGCAGTACTTC
CDR3aa: CASSFTTVEQYF

j_gene: TRBJ1-1
abundance: -
d_gene: -
v_gene: TRBV6-1
CDR3nt: TGTGCCAGCAGTCCCGGAGGGATTCGGAGGAACACTGAAGCTTTCTTT
CDR3aa: CASSPGGIRRNTEAFF

j_gene: TRBJ2-2
abundance: -
d_gene: TRBD1
v_gene: TRBV27
CDR3nt: TGTGCCAGCACACCGGGGACAGTAAACACCGGGGAGCTGTTTTTT
CDR3aa: CASTPGTVNTGELFF